This paragraph covers one T cell receptor beta chain sequence. The data were obtained in a study of T cells in Graves' hyperthyroidism and ophthalmopathy. Template material for amplifying TCR beta CDR3 regions consisted of RNA transcripts. The primer set for the first-round RT-PCR of the TCR CDR3 was HTBI. One entry per CDR3 protein, called by TCRdb with MiXCR from the multiplex PCR reads. The data show hundreds of thousands of distinct CDR3 sequences, approximately 25% seen once. This CDR3 has 14 amino acids. Germline assignment: CDR1 SNHLY and CDR2 FYNNEI. With 4 bases removed from V and 4 bases from J, the gap between germline ends came to 14 bases.

This receptor was identified in a woman younger than 45 with Graves' ophthalmopathy. The sequenced material came from blood. This rearrangement joins TRBV2 to TRBJ2-7, with D possibly being TRBD2 (5 bases). The CDR3: CASSGSGRGYEQYF. Here the CDR3 DNA reads TGTGCCAGCAGTGGGTCCGGGCGCGGGTACGAGCAGTACTTC.